What follows are 3 T cell receptor beta chains derived from one specimen sequenced in a study of shared T cell receptors in the human thymus. Data came from immunoSEQ multiplex PCR; TCRdb stores just in-frame clones and leaves some out. The sample has 600,000 to 900,000 clones, 80% to 90% seen once. The same sample was also studied in work on human thymus T cells.

Input material: thymocytes. All receptors come from a girl under three years old with a congenital heart defect.

This CDR3 reads CASSLLLGAGGSGTDTQYF. CDR3 in DNA: TGTGCCAGCAGCTTACTCTTAGGGGCAGGGGGGTCGGGCACAGATACGCAGTATTTT. The genes are TRBV7-2 and TRBJ2-3, with TRBD1 as a possible D gene (7 bases). The CDR3 contains 19 residues. Trimming took off 2 bases at V and 1 base at J, with 22 bases between the two ends. Germline CDR1 SGHTA, CDR2 FQGNSA.

The V call is TRBV27, the J call TRBJ2-7, with unresolved D. The CDR3 spans 16 residues. CDR1 and CDR2 from the germline V gene are MNHEY and SMNVEV (reference sequence). V gave up 0 bases and J gave up 0 bases, with 12 bases separating them. The CDR3 bases are TGTGCCAGCAGTTTATCCCCCCTAGAGAGCTCCTACGAGCAGTACTTC. This sequence encodes CASSLSPLESSYEQYF.

This clone has a single count. The chain has TRBV5-1 and TRBJ1-1; maybe TRBD1 (6 bases). Germline CDR1 SGHRS, CDR2 YFSETQ. V lost 0 bases, J lost 3 bases, and 15 bases lay in between. CDR3 length: 16 residues. For the CDR3, the DNA is TGCGCCAGCAGCTTGGAACGGGGGGCTATCGACACTGAAGCTTTCTTT. This codes for CASSLERGAIDTEAFF.